Listed below are T cell receptor beta chains from one sample, sequenced in a study of blood T cell repertoires in COVID-19. Using immunoSEQ multiplex PCR, the repertoire was profiled, and TCRdb retains in-frame clones only, with some absent. The data show about 140,000 clones, approximately 88% seen once. Sequences were obtained from peripheral blood. These receptor sequences come from a human donor in a cohort sampled during active COVID-19. Both conserved end residues are part of each CDR3. A D gene is named only where the DNA matches it firmly. Size is stated for part of the rows, as once, few or many counts, or as a class when the clone is expanded.

d_call j_call v_call clone_size cdr3_nt cdr3_aa
- TRBJ1-1 TRBV21-1 once TGTGCCAGCAGCAGAAGTACGGGGAACACTGAAGCTTTCTTT CASSRSTGNTEAFF
- TRBJ1-5 TRBV25-1 - TGTGCCAGCAGTGAAGGCAGCAATCAGCCCCAGCATTTT CASSEGSNQPQHF
- TRBJ1-1 TRBV6-5 once TGTGCCAGCACCCCAATTAACACTGAAGCTTTCTTT CASTPINTEAFF
TRBD1 TRBJ2-5 TRBV4-3 - TGCGCCAGCAGCCAAGACCTGCCCGACAGGGGCATCCAAGAGACCCAGTACTTC CASSQDLPDRGIQETQYF
TRBD2 TRBJ2-1 TRBV4-1 - TGCGCCAGCAGCCAAGTAGCGGGAGACTACAATGAGCAGTTCTTC CASSQVAGDYNEQFF
- TRBJ1-1 TRBV5-1 - TGCGCCAGCAGCAGATTCAGGCCCCTCGTGAATACTGAAGCTTTCTTT CASSRFRPLVNTEAFF
- TRBJ2-1 TRBV9 - TGTGCCAGCAGCGTAGCTTCCGGGGGGCCTGGGAATGAGCAGTTCTTC CASSVASGGPGNEQFF
TRBD2 TRBJ2-2 TRBV7-2 - TGTGCCAGCAGCCCCGGGGTAGCGGGGTCCGGGGAGCTGTTTTTT CASSPGVAGSGELFF
TRBD2 TRBJ2-3 TRBV27 - TGTGCCAGCAGTTTCCGTCCCCCCGCTAGCGGGGGGGAGGATACGCAGTATTTT CASSFRPPASGGEDTQYF
- TRBJ1-1 TRBV10-3 - TGTGCCATCAGTAATACAGGGTCTGAAGCTTTCTTT CAISNTGSEAFF
- TRBJ2-3 TRBV7-9 - TGTGCCAGCAGCTTATCGGGGGCAGATACGCAGTATTTT CASSLSGADTQYF
TRBD1 TRBJ1-2 TRBV19 - TGTGCCAGTAGCGAAAACCGGGACAGAATCTATGGCTACACCTTC CASSENRDRIYGYTF
TRBD2 TRBJ2-7 TRBV28 - TGTGCCAGCAGGGGGGGGTTAGCGGGAGTATCCGAGCAGTACTTC CASRGGLAGVSEQYF
- TRBJ1-6 TRBV28 - TGTGCCAGCAGTTCACATACAGGGAATTATTCACCCCTCCACTTT CASSSHTGNYSPLHF
TRBD1 TRBJ1-2 TRBV7-2 - TGTGCCAGCAGTCGACGCGAAACAGGGGTTAATGGCTACACCTTC CASSRRETGVNGYTF
TRBD2 TRBJ2-1 TRBV13 - TGTGCCAGCAGCGCCCGAGGACTAGCGGGAGTGGAGCAGTTCTTC CASSARGLAGVEQFF
TRBD2 TRBJ2-1 TRBV7-6 - TGTGCCAGCAGCTTACCGGGACTAGCGGGAGGGCCGGTTAGTAGTGAGCAGTTCTTC CASSLPGLAGGPVSSEQFF
- TRBJ2-5 TRBV12-5 - TGTGCTAGTGGTTTGCATAAACAGGAGCCGGAGGAGACCCAGTACTTC CASGLHKQEPEETQYF
TRBD2 TRBJ2-7 TRBV11-2 once TGTGCCAGTGGACTAGCGGGGGGCCCTAGCTCCTACGAGCAGTACTTC CASGLAGGPSSYEQYF
TRBD1 TRBJ2-7 TRBV25-1 - TGTGCCAGCAGCGGTGACAGGGCCCCCTACGAGCAGTACTTC CASSGDRAPYEQYF
- TRBJ2-5 TRBV7-2 - TGTGCCAGCAGTTATAACAGGGCTACGGTGGAGACCCAGTACTTC CASSYNRATVETQYF
TRBD1 TRBJ1-2 TRBV5-3 - TGTGCCAGAAGCTCCAGGGGGAACTATGGCTACACCTTC CARSSRGNYGYTF
- TRBJ1-2 TRBV20-1 - TGCAGTGCTAGTCGGTCAACAGGGAACTATGGCTACACCTTC CSASRSTGNYGYTF
- TRBJ1-1 TRBV30 - TGTGCCTTAACCGGCAGGGTGGGCACTGAAGCTTTCTTT CALTGRVGTEAFF
TRBD1 TRBJ1-6 TRBV28 - TGTGCCAGCGGGGGACAGGGATGGTCACCCCTCCACTTT CASGGQGWSPLHF
- TRBJ1-5 TRBV2 - TGTGCCAGCAGTGAAGCGTACACCCATCAGCCCCAGCATTTT CASSEAYTHQPQHF
- TRBJ2-7 TRBV11-2 - TGTGCCAGCAGCTTAGATCTTTTGAGAGAGCAGTACTTC CASSLDLLREQYF
- TRBJ1-5 TRBV28 once TGTGCCAGCAGTTTAGGGGGGTTCGGCAATCAGCCCCAGCATTTT CASSLGGFGNQPQHF
- TRBJ1-1 TRBV7-9 - TGTGCCAGCAGCTCCCCGGGGGGGATGAACACTGAAGCTTTCTTT CASSSPGGMNTEAFF
- TRBJ1-2 TRBV30 - TGTGCCTGGAGTCCCTCCCCGGGAGGTTATGGCTACACCTTC CAWSPSPGGYGYTF
- TRBJ1-4 TRBV19 - TGTGCCAGTTCCCCCGGGCGACAGTCTAATAATGAAAAACTGTTTTTT CASSPGRQSNNEKLFF